The rows below give T cell receptor beta chains drawn from one sample of a study of regulatory T cells in long-lasting Graves disease. TCRdb re-called the multiplex PCR reads through MiXCR, storing one row per CDR3 protein. The table has approximately 300,000 distinct CDR3 sequences, about 20% seen once; the top ten hold roughly 35%. Sequencing was performed on peripheral blood mononuclear cells (PBMCs), taken at new diagnosis, from a patient treated with antithyroid drugs. The receptors stem from a female donor with Graves disease. Each CDR3 is given with its conserved first and last residue. D genes are given only for firm matches. Clone size appears in some rows only: once, few, many, or a class for an expanded clone.

many NA TRBJ2-5 TRBV7-7 CASSADGEETQYF TGTGCTAGCAGCGCGGACGGGGAAGAGACCCAGTACTTC
NA NA TRBJ2-7 TRBV2 CASRRIQGSGYEQYF TGTGCCAGCAGGCGAATACAGGGCAGTGGCTACGAGCAGTACTTC
NA TRBD1 TRBJ1-4 TRBV10-3 CAISDDRGEKLFF TGTGCCATCAGTGACGACAGGGGTGAAAAACTGTTTTTT
NA TRBD2 TRBJ2-1 TRBV7-6 CASSPGLAGGRGGEQFF TGTGCCAGCAGCCCCGGACTAGCGGGAGGACGAGGGGGTGAGCAGTTCTTC
NA NA TRBJ2-4 TRBV29-1 CSVTYRDTKNIQYF TGCAGCGTCACCTACAGGGATACCAAAAACATTCAGTACTTC
NA TRBD1 TRBJ2-5 TRBV7-2 CASRIPGTGVWETQYF TGTGCCAGCAGGATCCCCGGGACAGGGGTGTGGGAGACCCAGTACTTC
many NA TRBJ2-3 TRBV11-2 CASSLGVGDTQYF TGTGCCAGCAGCTTAGGAGTAGGGGATACGCAGTATTTT
many NA TRBJ1-1 TRBV6-1 CASRTWGGGGTEAFF TGTGCCAGCAGGACGTGGGGGGGAGGGGGCACTGAAGCTTTCTTT
NA TRBD2 TRBJ2-1 TRBV11-2 CASSSQLAGYNEQFF TGTGCCAGCAGCTCCCAACTAGCGGGGTACAATGAGCAGTTCTTC
many NA TRBJ2-2 TRBV20-1 CSARDNNRANTGELFF TGCAGTGCTAGAGATAACAACAGAGCGAACACCGGGGAGCTGTTTTTT
many NA TRBJ2-3 TRBV20-1 CSASGSMGTDTQYF TGCAGTGCTAGCGGTTCAATGGGCACAGATACGCAGTATTTT
many NA TRBJ2-5 TRBV28 CASTSRRDTLETQYF TGTGCCAGCACAAGCAGGCGGGATACCCTAGAGACCCAGTACTTC
NA TRBD2 TRBJ2-1 TRBV5-1 CASSGGSGRAIDKQFF TGCGCCAGCAGCGGGGGTAGCGGGAGGGCCATCGATAAGCAGTTCTTC
many TRBD2 TRBJ2-3 TRBV9 CASSPLAASTDTQYF TGTGCCAGCAGCCCCCTAGCGGCTAGCACAGATACGCAGTATTTT
many NA TRBJ2-7 TRBV9 CASSVNPAEQYF TGTGCCAGCAGCGTTAATCCGGCGGAGCAGTACTTC
many NA TRBJ2-7 TRBV12-5 CASGLMGPSYEQYF TGTGCTAGTGGTTTGATGGGACCTTCCTACGAGCAGTACTTC
NA NA TRBJ1-5 TRBV24-1 CATSDLKGDYNQPQHF TGTGCCACCAGTGATTTAAAGGGGGACTACAATCAGCCCCAGCATTTT
many NA TRBJ2-5 TRBV18 CASSRLTGEGETQYF TGTGCCAGCTCACGCCTCACAGGGGAGGGAGAGACCCAGTACTTC
many TRBD2 TRBJ2-3 TRBV3-1 CASSQDPGREITDTQYF TGTGCCAGCAGCCAAGATCCGGGGCGGGAGATTACAGATACGCAGTATTTT
few NA TRBJ1-3 TRBV3-1 CASSRGENTIYF TGTGCCAGCAGCCGGGGAGAAAACACCATATATTTT
NA NA TRBJ2-1 TRBV19 CASSIDSGSYNEQFF TGTGCCAGTAGTATAGATAGCGGCTCCTACAATGAGCAGTTCTTC
NA NA TRBJ1-5 TRBV10-3 CAISELGSNQPQHF TGTGCCATCAGTGAGTTGGGTAGCAATCAGCCCCAGCATTTT
many NA TRBJ2-2 TRBV10-3 CAIMEGGTGELFF TGTGCCATCATGGAGGGGGGGACCGGGGAGCTGTTTTTT
NA TRBD2 TRBJ2-7 TRBV18 CASSPLSGRAYEQYF TGTGCCAGCTCACCACTTAGCGGGAGGGCTTACGAGCAGTACTTC
many NA TRBJ2-1 TRBV12-3/TRBV12-4 CASSFPRGNEQFF TGTGCCAGCAGTTTCCCACGGGGTAATGAGCAGTTCTTC
many NA TRBJ1-6 TRBV20-1 CSARIIAGEPPLHF TGCAGTGCTAGAATTATTGCGGGGGAGCCACCCCTCCACTTT
many TRBD2 TRBJ2-7 TRBV28 CASSKRGTSLFEQYF TGTGCCAGCAGTAAAAGGGGGACTAGCCTCTTCGAGCAGTACTTC
many NA TRBJ1-5 TRBV6-2/TRBV6-3 CATTDGDNQPQHF TGTGCCACCACCGACGGAGACAATCAGCCCCAGCATTTT
many TRBD2 TRBJ2-7 TRBV18 CASFTPTSGSIEQYF TGTGCCAGCTTCACCCCCACTAGCGGGAGCATCGAGCAGTACTTC
NA NA TRBJ2-5 TRBV9 CASSFKLGETKYF TGCGCCAGCAGCTTCAAGCTCGGAGAGACCAAGTACTTC
many TRBD2 TRBJ2-1 TRBV2 CASIPGLVTLNEQFF TGTGCCAGCATACCGGGACTAGTGACACTGAATGAGCAGTTCTTC
many NA TRBJ1-5 TRBV3-1 CASSFRDGNQPQHF TGTGCCAGCAGCTTCCGGGACGGTAATCAGCCCCAGCATTTT
NA NA TRBJ1-2 TRBV19 CASSSWGNYGYTF TGTGCCAGTAGTTCCTGGGGTAACTATGGCTACACCTTC
NA NA TRBJ2-5 TRBV12-3/TRBV12-4 CASSPPGSPETQYF TGTGCCAGCAGTCCACCGGGGAGCCCAGAGACCCAGTACTTC